This T cell receptor (beta chain) stems from a study of cytomegalovirus exposure and HLA in healthy donors. General study results and limits: Researchers catalogued roughly 170 TCR beta chains as cytomegalovirus-associated.

The PCR used 60 Vbeta and 13 Jbeta primers. Profiling relied on immunoSEQ multiplex PCR, and the TCRdb table lists in-frame clones only, not all of them. Of nearly 200,000 clones listed, about 87% are singletons. Turning to this clone: Its antigen is currently unknown.

Trimming shortened V by 1 base and J by 6 bases, and 13 bases separated the two germline ends. Germline V gives CDR1 LNHNV, CDR2 YYDKDF (reference sequence). The CDR3 is 15 amino acids. The rearrangement links TRBV15 to TRBJ2-1; D is possibly TRBD2 (5 bases). This receptor was obtained from a man aged 30 to 39 in good health and CMV-seronegative. The sample taken for sequencing was PBMCs. The CDR3 reads CATSRVRGSGNEQFF. The CDR3 region has the DNA TGTGCCACCAGCAGAGTACGAGGGTCGGGCAATGAGCAGTTCTTC.